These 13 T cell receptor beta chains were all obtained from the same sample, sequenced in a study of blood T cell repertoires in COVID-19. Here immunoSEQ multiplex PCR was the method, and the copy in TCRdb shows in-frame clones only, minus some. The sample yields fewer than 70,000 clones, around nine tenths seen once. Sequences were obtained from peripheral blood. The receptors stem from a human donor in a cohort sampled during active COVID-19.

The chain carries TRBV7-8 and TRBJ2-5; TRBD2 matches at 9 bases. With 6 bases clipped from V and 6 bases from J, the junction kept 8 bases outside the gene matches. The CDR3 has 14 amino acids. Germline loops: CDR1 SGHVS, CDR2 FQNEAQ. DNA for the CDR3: TGTGCCAGCAGACCGCGGGGGGGAAGGAAGACCCAGTACTTC. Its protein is CASRPRGGRKTQYF.

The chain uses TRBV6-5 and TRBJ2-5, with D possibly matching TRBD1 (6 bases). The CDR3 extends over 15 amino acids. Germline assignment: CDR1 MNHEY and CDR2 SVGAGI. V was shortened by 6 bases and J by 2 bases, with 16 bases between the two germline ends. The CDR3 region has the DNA TGTGCCAGCAGGAGCAGGGGATCGCCTCAAGAGACCCAGTACTTC. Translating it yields CASRSRGSPQETQYF.

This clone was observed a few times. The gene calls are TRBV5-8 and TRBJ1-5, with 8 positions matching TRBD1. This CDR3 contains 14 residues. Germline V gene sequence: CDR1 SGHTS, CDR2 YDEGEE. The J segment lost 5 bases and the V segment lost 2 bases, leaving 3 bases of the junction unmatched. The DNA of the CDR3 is TGTGCCAGCAGCTTTCAGGGGGCATATCAGCCCCAGCATTTT. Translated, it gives CASSFQGAYQPQHF.

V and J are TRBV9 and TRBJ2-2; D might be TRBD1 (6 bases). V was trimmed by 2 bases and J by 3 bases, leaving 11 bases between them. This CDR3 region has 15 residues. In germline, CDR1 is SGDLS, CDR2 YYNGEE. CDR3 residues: CASSVRDTYTGELFF. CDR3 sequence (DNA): TGTGCCAGCAGCGTCCGGGACACCTACACCGGGGAGCTGTTTTTT.

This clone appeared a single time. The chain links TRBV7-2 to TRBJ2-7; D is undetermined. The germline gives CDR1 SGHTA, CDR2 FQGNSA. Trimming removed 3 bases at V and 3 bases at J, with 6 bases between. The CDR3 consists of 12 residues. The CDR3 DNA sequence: TGTGCCAGCAGCTTTGACTTCTACGAGCAGTACTTC. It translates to CASSFDFYEQYF.

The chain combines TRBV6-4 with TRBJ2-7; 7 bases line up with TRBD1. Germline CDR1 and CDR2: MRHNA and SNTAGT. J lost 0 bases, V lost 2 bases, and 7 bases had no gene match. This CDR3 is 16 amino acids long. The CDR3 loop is CASSDRDSPNSYEQYF. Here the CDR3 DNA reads TGTGCCAGCAGTGACAGGGACAGCCCGAACTCCTACGAGCAGTACTTC.

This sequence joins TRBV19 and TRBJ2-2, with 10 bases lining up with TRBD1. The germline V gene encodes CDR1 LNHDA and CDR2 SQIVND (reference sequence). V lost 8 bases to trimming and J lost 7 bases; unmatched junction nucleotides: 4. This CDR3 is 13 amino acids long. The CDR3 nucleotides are TGTGCCAGTGGGGGACAGGGGCTCGGGGAGCTGTTTTTT. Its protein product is CASGGQGLGELFF.

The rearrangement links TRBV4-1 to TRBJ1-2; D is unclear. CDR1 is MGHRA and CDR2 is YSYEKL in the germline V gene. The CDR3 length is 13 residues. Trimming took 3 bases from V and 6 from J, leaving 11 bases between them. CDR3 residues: CASSHRGVHGYTF. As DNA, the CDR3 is TGCGCCAGCAGCCACCGGGGAGTCCATGGCTACACCTTC.

The CDR3: CASSSDLAGAADTGELFF. For the CDR3, the DNA is TGTGCCAGCAGCTCCGACCTAGCGGGGGCCGCGGACACCGGGGAGCTGTTTTTT. The J gene is TRBJ2-2, the V gene TRBV5-4, with 10 positions matching TRBD2. The CDR3 is 18 residues long. After removal of 3 bases from V and 3 bases from J, the junction contained 11 bases not matched to a gene. Germline CDR1 reads SGHNT; CDR2 reads YYREEE (reference sequence).

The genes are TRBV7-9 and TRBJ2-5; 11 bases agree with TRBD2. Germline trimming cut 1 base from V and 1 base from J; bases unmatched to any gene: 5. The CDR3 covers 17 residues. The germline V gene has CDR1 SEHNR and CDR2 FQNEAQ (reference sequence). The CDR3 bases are TGTGCCAGCAGCTTAGGTTGGGGGACTAGCGGCCAAGAGACCCAGTACTTC. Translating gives CASSLGWGTSGQETQYF.

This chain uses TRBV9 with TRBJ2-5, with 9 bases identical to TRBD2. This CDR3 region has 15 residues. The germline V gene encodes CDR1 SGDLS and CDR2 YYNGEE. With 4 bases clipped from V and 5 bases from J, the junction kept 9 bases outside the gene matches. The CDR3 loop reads CASSQVAGDRETQYF. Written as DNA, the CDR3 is TGTGCCAGCAGCCAGGTAGCGGGAGATCGTGAGACCCAGTACTTC.

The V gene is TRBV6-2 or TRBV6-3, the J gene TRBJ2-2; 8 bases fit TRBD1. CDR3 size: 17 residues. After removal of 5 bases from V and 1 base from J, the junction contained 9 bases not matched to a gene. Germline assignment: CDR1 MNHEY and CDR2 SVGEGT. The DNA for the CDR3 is TGTGCCAGCAGTACCCCAGCCAGGGGGCGGAACACCGGGGAGCTGTTTTTT. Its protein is CASSTPARGRNTGELFF.

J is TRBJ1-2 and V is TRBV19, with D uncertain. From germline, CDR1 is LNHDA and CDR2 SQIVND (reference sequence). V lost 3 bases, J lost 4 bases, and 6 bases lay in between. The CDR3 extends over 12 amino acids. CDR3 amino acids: CASSIVGYGYTF. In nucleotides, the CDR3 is TGTGCCAGTAGTATCGTCGGCTATGGCTACACCTTC. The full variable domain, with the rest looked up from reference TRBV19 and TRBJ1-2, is DGGITQSPKYLFRKEGQNVTLSCEQNLNHDAMYWYRQDPGQGLRLIYYSQIVNDFQKGDIAEGYSVSREKKESFPLTVTSAQKNPTAFYLCASSIVGYGYTFGSGTRLTVV.